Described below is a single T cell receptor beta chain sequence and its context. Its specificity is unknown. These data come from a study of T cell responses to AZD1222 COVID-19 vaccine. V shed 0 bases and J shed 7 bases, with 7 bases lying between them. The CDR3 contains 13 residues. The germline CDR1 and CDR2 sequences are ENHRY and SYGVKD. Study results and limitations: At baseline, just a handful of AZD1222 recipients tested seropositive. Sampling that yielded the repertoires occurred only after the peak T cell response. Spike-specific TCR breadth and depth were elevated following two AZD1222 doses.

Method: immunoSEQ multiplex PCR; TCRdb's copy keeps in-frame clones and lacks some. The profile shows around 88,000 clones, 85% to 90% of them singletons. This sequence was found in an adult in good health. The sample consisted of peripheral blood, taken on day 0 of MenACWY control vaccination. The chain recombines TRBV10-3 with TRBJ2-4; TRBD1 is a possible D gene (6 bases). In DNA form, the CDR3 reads TGTGCCATCAGTGAGTCAGGGGGTAACATTCAGTACTTC. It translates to CAISESGGNIQYF.